One sample yielded the 9 T cell receptor beta chains listed below, sequenced in a study of read filtering for tumor transcriptome and immune sequencing. Molecular barcoded adaptors covering alpha/delta and beta/gamma chains were used on roughly 370 ng RNA. TCRdb independently ran MiXCR on the reads; one entry per CDR3 protein. The repertoire has about 90,000 distinct CDR3 sequences, 9% to 15% of them found once; the top ten carry 14% to 15%. Material: a population of CD138-negative cells sorted from bone marrow. The receptors were sampled from a donor at least 40 years old with multiple myeloma.

This clonotype was detected many times. The V call is TRBV6-1, the J call TRBJ2-1, with 14 bases identical to TRBD2. The ends lost 6 bases at V and 1 base at J; junction bases unmatched: 8. CDR1 MNHNS and CDR2 SASEGT come from the germline V gene. The CDR3 is 18 amino acids. In DNA form, the CDR3 reads TGTGCCAGCAGGAGACTAGCGGGAGGGCCGGGGTCCTACAATGAGCAGTTCTTC. Its translation: CASRRLAGGPGSYNEQFF.

This clonotype was recorded a few times. A read error may explain this, as a much larger clone is one base away. V usage is TRBV9 and J usage is TRBJ1-1, with D perhaps TRBD1 (5 bases). The length of the CDR3 is 13 residues. The germline gives CDR1 SGDLS, CDR2 YYNGEE. DNA for the CDR3: TGTGCCGGCAGCGACCGGGACGACACTGAAGCTTTCTTT. It translates to CAGSDRDDTEAFF. Looking up the rest from reference TRBV9 and TRBJ1-1 gives the full variable domain: DSGVTQTPKHLITATGQRVTLRCSPRSGDLSVYWYQQSLDQGLQFLIQYYNGEERAKGNILERFSAQQFPDLHSELNLSSLELGDSALYFCAGSDRDDTEAFFGQGTRLTVV.

Concerning this clonotype itself: A far larger clone is off by one base, so a read error is likely. The V and J genes are TRBV5-1 and TRBJ2-7; 7 positions match TRBD2. Per germline, CDR1 SGHRS and CDR2 YFSETQ. CDR3 size: 15 residues. The V and J ends lost 1 base and 7 bases, in that order; junction bases with no gene match: 11. In nucleotides, the CDR3 is TGCGCCAGCAGCTTGCGTTCTAGCGGAGACAATGAGCAGTACTTC. As protein: CASSLRSSGDNEQYF.

This clonotype was picked up many times. The V and J genes are TRBV2 and TRBJ2-3; 11 positions agree with TRBD2. Germline assignment: CDR1 SNHLY and CDR2 FYNNEI. With 6 bases clipped from V and 2 bases from J, the junction kept 7 bases outside the gene matches. This CDR3 has 16 amino acids. For the CDR3, the DNA is TGTGCCAGCAGGGACGGACTAGCGGGCAACACAGATACGCAGTATTTT. Translated: CASRDGLAGNTDTQYF.

The chain uses TRBV4-1 and TRBJ2-3; weak D call: TRBD1 (5 bases). Trimming took 0 bases from V and 5 from J, leaving 9 bases between them. CDR1 is MGHRA, CDR2 YSYEKL, per germline. The CDR3 is made up of 14 amino acids. The CDR3 sequence is CASSQEGVKDTQYF. The CDR3 coding sequence is TGCGCCAGCAGCCAAGAAGGGGTCAAAGATACGCAGTATTTT.

This clonotype was seen ten or more times. In DNA, the CDR3 is TGCAGTGCTACAGGGGAGGCTAATGAAAAACTGTTTTTT. This gives the protein CSATGEANEKLFF. The chain joins TRBV20-1 to TRBJ1-4, with D possibly matching TRBD1 (6 bases). Trimming shortened V by 4 bases and J by 3 bases, and 9 bases separated the two germline ends. There are 13 residues in the CDR3. The germline CDR1 and CDR2 sequences are DFQATT and SNEGSKA (reference sequence).

To note about this clonotype: Without the conserved terminal phenylalanine or tryptophan, this CDR3 likely stems from a read error. The rearrangement uses TRBV7-9 and TRBJ1-1, with D perhaps matching TRBD1 (5 bases). V was pared by 8 bases and J by 0 bases, with 16 bases between. CDR1 is SEHNR and CDR2 is FQNEAQ in the germline V gene (reference sequence). This CDR3 is 15 amino acids long. Here the CDR3 reads CASRLTGGMNTEAFS. The DNA for the CDR3 is TGTGCCAGCCGACTCACAGGTGGGATGAACACTGAAGCTTTCTCT.

For this clonotype: An end of the junction does not agree with germline; a read error may underlie this. The chain joins TRBV20-1 to TRBJ2-7; 8 bases fit TRBD1. The germline gives CDR1 DFQATT, CDR2 SNEGSKA (reference sequence). The CDR3 has 13 amino acids. The CDR3 DNA is TGCGGTGCAGGACAGGGTATTCCCTACGAGCAGTACTTC. Translation gives CGAGQGIPYEQYF.

Details on this clonotype: A read error may be the cause here, since a much bigger clone is one base away. The CDR3 carries no conserved terminal phenylalanine or tryptophan, so it likely arises from a read error. The rearrangement links TRBV12-3 or TRBV12-4 to TRBJ1-5; D is perhaps TRBD1 (6 bases). The CDR3 totals 14 residues. Deletions cut 6 bases from V and 5 bases from J, with 14 bases between. The CDR3 region has the DNA TGTGCCAGCAGCACCACCAGACAGGATCAGCCCCAGCATCTT. This translates into CASSTTRQDQPQHL.